This T cell receptor beta chain stems from a study of OX40 agonist ivuxolimab in advanced cancers. Background on the study: Earlier anti-PD-1, anti-PD-L1 or anti-CTLA-4 therapy was permitted; roughly 42% had received some. General observations from the study: Among the lowest levels of clonal expansion were found in partial responders at 0.1-3.0 mg/kg.

Germline CDR1 reads SGHRS; CDR2 reads YFSETQ. V lost 4 bases to trimming and J lost 1 base; unmatched junction nucleotides: 10. The CDR3 runs to 16 residues. Profiling relied on immunoSEQ multiplex PCR, and the TCRdb table lists in-frame clones only, not all of them. The sample lists approximately 66,000 clones; roughly 87% were seen once. As to this clone: The antigen is unknown.

The chain uses TRBV5-1 and TRBJ2-7; 8 nucleotides match TRBD1. The receptor comes from an adult with an advanced solid tumor such as melanoma, head and neck, liver or kidney cancer. Sequenced material: CD4+ or CD8+ T cells sorted from blood, taken in a trial of the OX40 agonist ivuxolimab. The CDR3 loop is CASSVHRDRPSYEQYF. The CDR3 bases are TGCGCCAGCAGCGTTCACCGGGACAGGCCGTCCTACGAGCAGTACTTC.